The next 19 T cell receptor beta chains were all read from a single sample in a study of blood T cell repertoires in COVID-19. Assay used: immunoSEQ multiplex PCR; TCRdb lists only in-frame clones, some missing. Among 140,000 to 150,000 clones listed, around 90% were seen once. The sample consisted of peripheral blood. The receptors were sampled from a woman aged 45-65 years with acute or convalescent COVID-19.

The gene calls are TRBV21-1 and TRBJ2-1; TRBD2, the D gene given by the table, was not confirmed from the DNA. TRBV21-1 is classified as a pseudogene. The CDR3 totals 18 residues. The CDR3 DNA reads TGTGCCAGCAGCACAAAAGGGGCGACTAGCGGCTCCTACAATGAGCAGTTCTTC. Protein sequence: CASSTKGATSGSYNEQFF.

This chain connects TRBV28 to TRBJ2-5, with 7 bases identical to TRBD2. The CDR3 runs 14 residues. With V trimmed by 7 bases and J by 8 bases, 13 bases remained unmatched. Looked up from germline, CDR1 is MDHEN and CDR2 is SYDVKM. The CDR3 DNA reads TGTGCCAGCATTCGTGTCACCCCGGGGGGAACCCAGTACTTC. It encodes CASIRVTPGGTQYF.

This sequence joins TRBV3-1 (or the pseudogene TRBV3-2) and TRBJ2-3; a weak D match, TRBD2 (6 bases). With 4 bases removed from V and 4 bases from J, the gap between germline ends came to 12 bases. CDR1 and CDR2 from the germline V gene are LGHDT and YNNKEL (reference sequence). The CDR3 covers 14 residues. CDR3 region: CASSPRLAPDTQYF. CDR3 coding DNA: TGTGCCAGCAGCCCTCGGCTAGCGCCAGATACGCAGTATTTT.

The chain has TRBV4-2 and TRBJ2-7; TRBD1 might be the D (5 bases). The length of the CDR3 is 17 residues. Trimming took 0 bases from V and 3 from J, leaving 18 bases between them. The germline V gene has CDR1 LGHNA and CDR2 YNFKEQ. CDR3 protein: CASSQDQPGLVLYEQYF. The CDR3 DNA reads TGTGCCAGCAGCCAAGATCAGCCAGGGCTGGTTCTCTACGAGCAGTACTTC.

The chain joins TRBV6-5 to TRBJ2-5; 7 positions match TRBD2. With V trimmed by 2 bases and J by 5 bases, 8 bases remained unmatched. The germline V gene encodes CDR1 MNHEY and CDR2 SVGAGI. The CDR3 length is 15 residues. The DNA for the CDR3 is TGTGCCAGCAGTTACGGGCGGGAGTTCCTGGAGACCCAGTACTTC. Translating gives CASSYGREFLETQYF.

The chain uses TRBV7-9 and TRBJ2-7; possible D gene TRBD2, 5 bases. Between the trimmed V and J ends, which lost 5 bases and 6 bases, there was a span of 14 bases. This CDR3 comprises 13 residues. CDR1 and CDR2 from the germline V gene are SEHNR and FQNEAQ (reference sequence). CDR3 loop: CASSAPGGPEQYF. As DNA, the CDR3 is TGTGCCAGCAGCGCTCCGGGCGGGCCCGAGCAGTACTTC. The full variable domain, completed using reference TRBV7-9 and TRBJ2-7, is DTGVSQNPRHKITKRGQNVTFRCDPISEHNRLYWYRQTLGQGPEFLTYFQNEAQLEKSRLLSDRFSAERPKGSFSTLEIQRTEQGDSAMYLCASSAPGGPEQYFGPGTRLTVT.

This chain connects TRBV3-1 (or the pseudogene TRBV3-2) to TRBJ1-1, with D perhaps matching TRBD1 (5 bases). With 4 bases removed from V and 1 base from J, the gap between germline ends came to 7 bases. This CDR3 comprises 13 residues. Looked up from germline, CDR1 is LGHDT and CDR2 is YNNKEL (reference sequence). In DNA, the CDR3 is TGTGCCAGCAGCCGTCAGGGGAACACTGAAGCTTTCTTT. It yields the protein CASSRQGNTEAFF.

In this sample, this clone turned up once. CDR3 in DNA: TGTGCCAGCAGCTTAGTAACCTTCTCTAGCTCCTACGAGCAGTACTTC. Encoded protein: CASSLVTFSSSYEQYF. This chain links TRBV11-2 with TRBJ2-7; no definite D call. This CDR3 spans 16 amino acids. Germline assignment: CDR1 SGHAT and CDR2 FQNNGV. V was shortened by 1 base and J by 0 bases, with 13 bases between the two germline ends.

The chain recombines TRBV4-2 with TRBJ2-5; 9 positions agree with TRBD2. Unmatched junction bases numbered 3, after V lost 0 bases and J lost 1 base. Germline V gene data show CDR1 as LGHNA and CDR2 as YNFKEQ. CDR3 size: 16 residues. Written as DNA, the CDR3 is TGTGCCAGCAGCCAAGATCCAGCGGGGGGCCAAGAGACCCAGTACTTC. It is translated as CASSQDPAGGQETQYF.

In DNA, the CDR3 is TGTGCCAGCAGTTACTCTGCTAGCGGGGATGAGCAGTTCTTC. Translation: CASSYSASGDEQFF. The rearrangement joins TRBV6-6 to TRBJ2-1, with TRBD2 identical over 9 bases. J gave up 8 bases and V 0 bases, and 2 bases lay outside the gene matches. This CDR3 spans 14 amino acids. CDR1 MNHNY and CDR2 SVGAGI come from the germline V gene (reference sequence).

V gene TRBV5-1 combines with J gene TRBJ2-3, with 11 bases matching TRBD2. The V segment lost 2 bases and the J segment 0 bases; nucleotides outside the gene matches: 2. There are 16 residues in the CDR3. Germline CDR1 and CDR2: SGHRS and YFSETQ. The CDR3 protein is CASSFASGRSTDTQYF. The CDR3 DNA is TGCGCCAGCAGCTTCGCTAGCGGGAGGAGCACAGATACGCAGTATTTT.

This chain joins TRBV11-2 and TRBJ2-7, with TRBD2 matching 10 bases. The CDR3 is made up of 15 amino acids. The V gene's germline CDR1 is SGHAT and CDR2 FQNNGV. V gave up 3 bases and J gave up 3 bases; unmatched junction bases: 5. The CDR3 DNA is TGTGCCAGCAGCTTTGGTCTAGCGGGAGTCTACGAGCAGTACTTC. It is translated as CASSFGLAGVYEQYF.

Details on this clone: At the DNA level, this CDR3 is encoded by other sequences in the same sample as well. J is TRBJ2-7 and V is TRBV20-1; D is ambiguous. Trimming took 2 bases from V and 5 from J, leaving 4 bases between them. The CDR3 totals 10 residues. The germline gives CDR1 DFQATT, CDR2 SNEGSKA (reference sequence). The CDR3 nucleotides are TGCAGTGCTAGACGCGACGAGCAGTACTTC. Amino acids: CSARRDEQYF.

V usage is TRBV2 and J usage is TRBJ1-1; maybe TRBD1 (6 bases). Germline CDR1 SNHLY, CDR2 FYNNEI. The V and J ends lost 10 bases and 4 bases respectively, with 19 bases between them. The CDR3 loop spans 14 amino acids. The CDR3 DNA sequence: TGTGCCACATCAGGGGCCGGCCGCTTCACTGAAGCTTTCTTT. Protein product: CATSGAGRFTEAFF. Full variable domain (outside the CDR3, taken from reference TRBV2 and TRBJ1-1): EPEVTQTPSHQVTQMGQEVILRCVPISNHLYFYWYRQILGQKVEFLVSFYNNEISEKSEIFDDQFSVERPDGSNFTLKIRSTKLEDSAMYFCATSGAGRFTEAFFGQGTRLTVV.

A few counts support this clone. This CDR3 reads CASSLAAQGGTDTQYF. CDR3 DNA sequence: TGCGCCAGCAGCTTGGCCGCGCAGGGTGGAACAGATACGCAGTATTTT. The chain recombines TRBV5-1 with TRBJ2-3; a weak D match, TRBD1 (5 bases). This CDR3 is built from 16 residues. Deletions cut 0 bases from V and 3 bases from J, with 14 bases between. Germline V gene sequence: CDR1 SGHRS, CDR2 YFSETQ.

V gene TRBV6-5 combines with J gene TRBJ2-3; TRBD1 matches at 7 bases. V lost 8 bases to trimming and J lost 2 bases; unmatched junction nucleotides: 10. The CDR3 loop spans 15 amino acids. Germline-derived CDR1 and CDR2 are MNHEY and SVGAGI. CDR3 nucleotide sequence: TGTGCCAGCCGGCCCAAGGGGGCGCTCACAGATACGCAGTATTTT. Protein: CASRPKGALTDTQYF.

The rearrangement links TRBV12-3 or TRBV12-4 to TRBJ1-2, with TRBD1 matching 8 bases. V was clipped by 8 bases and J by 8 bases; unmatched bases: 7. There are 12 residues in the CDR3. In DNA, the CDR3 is TGTGCCAGCGGTGTCAGGGGGCAAGGCTACACCTTC. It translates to CASGVRGQGYTF.

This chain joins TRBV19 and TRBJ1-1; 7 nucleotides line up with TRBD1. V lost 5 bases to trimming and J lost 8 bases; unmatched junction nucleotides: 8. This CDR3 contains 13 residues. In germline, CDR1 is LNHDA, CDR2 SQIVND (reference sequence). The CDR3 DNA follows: TGTGCCAGTAGTTCAGGGACAGCCTTGGAAGCTTTCTTT. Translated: CASSSGTALEAFF.

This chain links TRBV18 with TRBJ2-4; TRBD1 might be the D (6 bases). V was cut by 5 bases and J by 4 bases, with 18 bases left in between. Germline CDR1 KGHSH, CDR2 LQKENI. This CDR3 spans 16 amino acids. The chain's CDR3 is CASSSNYGTLKNIQYF. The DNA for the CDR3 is TGTGCCAGCTCATCAAATTACGGGACACTTAAAAACATTCAGTACTTC.